The clone carrying this T cell receptor beta chain was seen a handful of times. What it binds is not known. Trimming took off 2 bases at V and 6 bases at J, with 8 bases between the two ends. The CDR3 extends over 14 amino acids. Per germline, CDR1 MGHRA and CDR2 YSYEKL. The sample comes from a study of blood T cells in healthy people across ages. Study-level findings and limits: In long-lived donors, naive CD4+ cell counts and diversity exceeded those of aged donors.

Sample-barcoded 5' priming and a J-beta primer mix drove a second PCR of about 7 to 11 cycles. One entry per CDR3 protein, called by TCRdb with MiXCR from the 5' RACE reads. Among around 780,000 distinct CDR3 sequences, around 25% were seen once, and the ten largest hold under 3%. A further study also used this sample, focusing on T cells of mothers and their children.

This receptor was obtained from a boy between 10 and 17 years old in good health. The sequencing input was blood. This chain uses TRBV4-1 with TRBJ1-6, with D possibly being TRBD1 (5 bases). CDR3 sequence: CASSQTGVNSPLHF. The DNA for the CDR3 is TGCGCCAGCAGCCAAACAGGCGTTAATTCACCCCTCCACTTT.